This T cell receptor (beta chain) came from a study of PD-L1 blockade in urothelial cancer. Study-wide context: Men with urothelial cancer arising in the bladder made up about 85% of the roughly 29 patients. Enrolled patients had been treated previously with 0 to 3 chemotherapy regimens.

The CDR3 is 13 residues long. CDR1 and CDR2 (germline): SGHVS, FQNEAQ. Trimming took off 0 bases at V and 5 bases at J, with 8 bases between the two ends. TCRdb's copy holds only in-frame clones and misses some; the assay was immunoSEQ multiplex PCR. This sample has tens of thousands of clones, with roughly 80% found just once. This clone is deemed medium-sized. The material was PBMCs, obtained around atezolizumab (anti-PD-L1) treatment. The clonotype comes from a man aged 50 or older with urothelial cancer. The gene calls are TRBV7-8 and TRBJ2-7, with D possibly TRBD2 on 6 matching bases. The CDR3 loop is CASSLARGHEQYV. In nucleotides, the CDR3 is TGTGCCAGCAGCTTAGCGCGGGGCCACGAGCAGTACGTC.